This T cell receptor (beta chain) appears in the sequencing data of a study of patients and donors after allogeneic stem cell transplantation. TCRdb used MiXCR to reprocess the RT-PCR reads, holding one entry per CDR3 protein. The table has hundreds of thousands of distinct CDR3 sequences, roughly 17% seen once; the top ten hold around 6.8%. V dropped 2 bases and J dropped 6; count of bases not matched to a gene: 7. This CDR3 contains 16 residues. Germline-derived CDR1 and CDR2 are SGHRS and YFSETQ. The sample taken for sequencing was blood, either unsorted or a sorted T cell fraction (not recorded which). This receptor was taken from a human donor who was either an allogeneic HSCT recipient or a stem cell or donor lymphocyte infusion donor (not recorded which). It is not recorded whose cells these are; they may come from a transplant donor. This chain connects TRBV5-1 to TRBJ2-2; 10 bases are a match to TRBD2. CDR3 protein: CASSLLAGGRPGELFF. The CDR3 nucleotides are TGCGCCAGCAGCTTATTAGCGGGGGGCCGGCCCGGGGAGCTGTTTTTT. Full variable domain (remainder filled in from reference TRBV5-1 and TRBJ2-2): KAGVTQTPRYLIKTRGQQVTLSCSPISGHRSVSWYQQTPGQGLQFLFEYFSETQRNKGNFPGRFSGRQFSNSRSEMNVSTLELGDSALYLCASSLLAGGRPGELFFGEGSRLTVL.